The subject of this entry is one TCR beta chain. The data stem from a study of blood T cell repertoires in COVID-19. Produced via immunoSEQ multiplex PCR; TCRdb's table is partial and in-frame only. The table lists about 370,000 clones, over 75% of them singletons. Germline values: CDR1 LGHDT, CDR2 YNNKEL (reference sequence). The length of the CDR3 is 14 residues. V gave up 4 bases and J gave up 12 bases, with 16 bases separating them. Residents of approximately 25 US areas, aged roughly 18 to 90 years, made up the participants. Recovered Cohort 3 donors showed two negative PCRs, clearance, or symptom resolution.

The sample taken for sequencing was PBMCs or T cells enriched from blood (not recorded which). The origin of this receptor is a young man who had recovered from COVID-19. V is TRBV3-1 (or the pseudogene TRBV3-2) and J is TRBJ1-6; tentative D call: TRBD1 (6 bases). The CDR3 here is CASSRGGGQGPLHF. CDR3 bases: TGTGCCAGCAGCCGAGGGGGTGGGCAGGGACCCCTCCACTTT.